A single TCR beta chain is shown here with its context. The entry originates in a study of blood T cells in healthy people across ages. PCR was performed a second time for roughly 6 to 12 cycles using a sample-barcoded 5' primer and a J-beta primer mix. One entry per CDR3 protein results from TCRdb running MiXCR on the 5' RACE reads. The sample holds approximately 800,000 distinct CDR3 sequences, 58% seen once. Trimming left V 4 bases short and J 6 bases short, with 16 bases between. The CDR3 sequence is 14 residues long. In germline, CDR1 is SGHRS, CDR2 YFSETQ. The chain carries TRBV5-1 and TRBJ2-5; D is ambiguous. This clonotype was obtained from a man aged 25 to 40 in good health. Source material: blood. The CDR3 nucleotides read TGCGCCAGCAGCCTTCCGGCCAGCTGGCAGACCCAGTACTTC. This codes for CASSLPASWQTQYF. The full variable domain, its missing parts supplied by reference TRBV5-1 and TRBJ2-5, is KAGVTQTPRYLIKTRGQQVTLSCSPISGHRSVSWYQQTPGQGLQFLFEYFSETQRNKGNFPGRFSGRQFSNSRSEMNVSTLELGDSALYLCASSLPASWQTQYFGPGTRLLVL.